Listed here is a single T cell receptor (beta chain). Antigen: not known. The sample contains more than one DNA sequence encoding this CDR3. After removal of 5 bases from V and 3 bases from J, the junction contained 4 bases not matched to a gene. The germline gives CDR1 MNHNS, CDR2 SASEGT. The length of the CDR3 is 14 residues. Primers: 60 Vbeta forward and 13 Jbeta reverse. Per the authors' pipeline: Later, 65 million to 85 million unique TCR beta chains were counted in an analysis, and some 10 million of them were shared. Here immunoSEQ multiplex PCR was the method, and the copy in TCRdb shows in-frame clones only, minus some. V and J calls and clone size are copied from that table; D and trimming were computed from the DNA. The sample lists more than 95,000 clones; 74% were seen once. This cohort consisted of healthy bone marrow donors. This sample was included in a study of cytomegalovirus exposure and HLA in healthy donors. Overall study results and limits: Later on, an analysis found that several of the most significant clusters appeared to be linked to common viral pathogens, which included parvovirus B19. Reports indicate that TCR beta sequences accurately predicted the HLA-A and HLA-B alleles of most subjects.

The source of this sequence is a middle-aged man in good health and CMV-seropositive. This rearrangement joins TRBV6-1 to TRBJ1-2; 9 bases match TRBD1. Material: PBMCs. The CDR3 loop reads CASSTDRGDYGYTF. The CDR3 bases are TGTGCCAGCAGTACCGACAGGGGGGACTATGGCTACACCTTC.